The clone carrying this T cell receptor beta chain was recorded many times. Its antigen is unidentified. In TCRdb, the 5' RACE reads were re-called with MiXCR into one record per CDR3 protein. The sample gives some 31,000 distinct CDR3 sequences, about 28% of which show up once; around 3.9% is in the top ten. Germline assignment: CDR1 SGDLS and CDR2 YYNGEE. V shed 4 bases and J 0 bases; nucleotides not matched to a gene: 8. The CDR3 is made up of 16 amino acids. Study conclusions and caveats: Greatest tumor Treg TCR overlap was with tumor naive CD4+ cells.

The chain recombines TRBV9 with TRBJ2-3, with 7 bases fitting TRBD2. Sequenced input: naive CD4+ T cells sorted from a lymph node. The subset: naive CD4+ T cells, CD4+CD45RA+CD25-. This TCR was recovered from a female donor with breast cancer. The CDR3 is CASSPREAGSTDTQYF. The CDR3 nucleotides are TGTGCCAGCAGCCCTCGGGAAGCGGGGAGCACAGATACGCAGTATTTT.